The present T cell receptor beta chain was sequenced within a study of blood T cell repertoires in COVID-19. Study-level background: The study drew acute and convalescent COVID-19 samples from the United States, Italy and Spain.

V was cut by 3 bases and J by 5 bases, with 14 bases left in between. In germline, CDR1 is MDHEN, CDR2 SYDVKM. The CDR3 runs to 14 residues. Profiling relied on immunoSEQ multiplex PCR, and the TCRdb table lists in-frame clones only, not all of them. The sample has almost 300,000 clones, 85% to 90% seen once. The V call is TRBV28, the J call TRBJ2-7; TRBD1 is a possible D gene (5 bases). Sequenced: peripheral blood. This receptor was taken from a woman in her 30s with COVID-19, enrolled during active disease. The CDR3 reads CASSFPGLLNEQYF. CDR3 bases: TGTGCCAGCAGTTTCCCAGGGCTCCTCAACGAGCAGTACTTC. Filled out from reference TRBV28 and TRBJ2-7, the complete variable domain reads DVKVTQSSRYLVKRTGEKVFLECVQDMDHENMFWYRQDPGLGLRLIYFSYDVKMKEKGDIPEGYSVSREKKERFSLILESASTNQTSMYLCASSFPGLLNEQYFGPGTRLTVT.